The present T cell receptor (beta chain) was sequenced within a study of shared clonotypes between healthy human individuals. The study's findings and limits: Clonotype sharing levels among donors were expected to vary with sequencing depth. Sequencing of the sorted subsets was shown by rarefaction to be incomplete despite large depth. Researchers found naive subsets generally carried larger estimated richness than memory subsets.

A word on this clone: The antigen is undetermined.

Genomic DNA of each subset was evenly split across several immunoSEQ plates. Method: immunoSEQ multiplex PCR; TCRdb's copy keeps in-frame clones and lacks some. The sample yields around 640,000 clones, 95% to 97% seen once. Germline CDR1 reads SGHVS; CDR2 reads FNYEAQ. The junction had 6 bases not matched to a gene; V was cut back by 5 bases and J by 6 bases. This CDR3 contains 13 residues. The naive CD8 subset, CD45RO-negative cells positively selected for CCR7, excluded terminally differentiated effector memory CD45RA+ cells. The sequenced sample consisted of naive CD8+ T cells sorted from blood. The TCR sequence derives from a woman younger than 45 in good health. V usage is TRBV7-6 and J usage is TRBJ2-7; 8 bases match TRBD2. The CDR3 here is CASSPSGGLEQYF. For the CDR3, the DNA is TGTGCCAGCAGCCCGAGCGGGGGACTCGAGCAGTACTTC.